These T cell receptor beta chains were read from a single sample in a study of blood T cell repertoires in COVID-19. The repertoire was sequenced with immunoSEQ multiplex PCR; TCRdb's copy has only in-frame clones and lacks some. Of a few hundred thousand clones listed, around 90% are singletons. The sample taken for sequencing was peripheral blood. Receptor source: a man aged 55 to 70 with acute or convalescent COVID-19. The CDR3 runs from the conserved cysteine through the conserved F or W. D genes are given only for firm matches. The listing skips clone size in some rows; elsewhere it reads once, few, many or a size class.

CDR3 DNA: TGTGCCAGCTCGCACCCAGGGGGAAACACTGAAGCTTTCTTT
CDR3 protein: CASSHPGGNTEAFF
clone size: .
J gene: TRBJ1-1
V gene: TRBV18
D gene: TRBD1

CDR3 DNA: TGTGCCAGCAGTTTATGGTCCGGTGAGCAGTTCTTC
CDR3 protein: CASSLWSGEQFF
clone size: .
J gene: TRBJ2-1
V gene: TRBV27
D gene: .

CDR3 DNA: TGTGCCAGCAGCCAACCAGAGGGGGCGCATGGCTACACCTTC
CDR3 protein: CASSQPEGAHGYTF
clone size: once
J gene: TRBJ1-2
V gene: TRBV3-1/TRBV3-2
D gene: TRBD1

CDR3 DNA: TGTGCCAGCAGTTTCTTGGGCCTCCAGCGGGGTACGCAGTATTTT
CDR3 protein: CASSFLGLQRGTQYF
clone size: .
J gene: TRBJ2-3
V gene: TRBV27
D gene: TRBD2

CDR3 DNA: TGTGCCATCAGTGGTACAGGGGGCGAATATCAGCCCCAGCATTTT
CDR3 protein: CAISGTGGEYQPQHF
clone size: few
J gene: TRBJ1-5
V gene: TRBV10-3
D gene: TRBD1

CDR3 DNA: TGTGCCAGCAGCCCCCAGCGTGGCAGCTCACCCCTCCACTTT
CDR3 protein: CASSPQRGSSPLHF
clone size: few
J gene: TRBJ1-6
V gene: TRBV9
D gene: .

CDR3 DNA: TGTGCCAGCAGCCCAAATAGCAATCAGCCCCAGCATTTT
CDR3 protein: CASSPNSNQPQHF
clone size: once
J gene: TRBJ1-5
V gene: TRBV11-2
D gene: .

CDR3 DNA: TGCGCCAGCTCCTCGGTGTCGGTAGATAATTCACCCCTCCACTTT
CDR3 protein: CASSSVSVDNSPLHF
clone size: .
J gene: TRBJ1-6
V gene: TRBV5-1
D gene: .

CDR3 DNA: TGTGCCAGTAGTACGCCGAGGACAGGGGTCTACGAGCAGTACTTC
CDR3 protein: CASSTPRTGVYEQYF
clone size: .
J gene: TRBJ2-7
V gene: TRBV19
D gene: TRBD1

CDR3 DNA: TGTGCCACCAGCGGGGGGAGGTTTGCAACTAATGAAAAACTGTTTTTT
CDR3 protein: CATSGGRFATNEKLFF
clone size: .
J gene: TRBJ1-4
V gene: TRBV15
D gene: .

CDR3 DNA: TGTGCCAGCAGTGACAGGGGGCGAAGTCAGCCCCAGCATTTT
CDR3 protein: CASSDRGRSQPQHF
clone size: few
J gene: TRBJ1-5
V gene: TRBV2
D gene: TRBD1

CDR3 DNA: TGCAGCGTTGAAGCAACACAGAGCTCCTACAATGAGCAGTTCTTC
CDR3 protein: CSVEATQSSYNEQFF
clone size: .
J gene: TRBJ2-1
V gene: TRBV29-1
D gene: .

CDR3 DNA: TGTGCCAGCTCACCCAACAGGGGGCCCGAGACCCAGTACTTC
CDR3 protein: CASSPNRGPETQYF
clone size: .
J gene: TRBJ2-5
V gene: TRBV18
D gene: TRBD1

CDR3 DNA: TGTGCCAGCAGTCTGTACCAGGGGGGCCCGACTGAAGCTTTCTTT
CDR3 protein: CASSLYQGGPTEAFF
clone size: .
J gene: TRBJ1-1
V gene: TRBV2
D gene: TRBD1

CDR3 DNA: TGTGCCAGCAGGCCGGGACTACGCTACGAGCAGTACTTC
CDR3 protein: CASRPGLRYEQYF
clone size: .
J gene: TRBJ2-7
V gene: TRBV21-1
D gene: .

CDR3 DNA: TGTGCCAGCAGCTCCAGGGTCTACGAGCAGTACTTC
CDR3 protein: CASSSRVYEQYF
clone size: .
J gene: TRBJ2-7
V gene: TRBV3-1/TRBV3-2
D gene: .

CDR3 DNA: TGTGCCACCAGTGAGGGCGCGGGGGGGCCAGGTCTGGATACGCAGTATTTT
CDR3 protein: CATSEGAGGPGLDTQYF
clone size: .
J gene: TRBJ2-3
V gene: TRBV24-1
D gene: TRBD2

CDR3 DNA: TGCGCCAGCAGCTTGGACATCGGGGAGCTGTTTTTT
CDR3 protein: CASSLDIGELFF
clone size: .
J gene: TRBJ2-2
V gene: TRBV5-1
D gene: .

CDR3 DNA: TGTGCCAGCAGCCAGGGGGGTTTGACCTACGAGCAGTACTTC
CDR3 protein: CASSQGGLTYEQYF
clone size: .
J gene: TRBJ2-7
V gene: TRBV6-1
D gene: .

CDR3 DNA: TGCGCCAGCAGCCGGGGACAGCCGACAGATACGCAGTATTTT
CDR3 protein: CASSRGQPTDTQYF
clone size: once
J gene: TRBJ2-3
V gene: TRBV4-1
D gene: TRBD1

CDR3 DNA: TGTGCCAGCAGCGCCAGCACTGGGTGGGGGGGCGAGCAGTACTTC
CDR3 protein: CASSASTGWGGEQYF
clone size: .
J gene: TRBJ2-7
V gene: TRBV2
D gene: TRBD2

CDR3 DNA: TGTGCCACCAGTGACCCCGGGACAGGGGCGAACACCGGGGAGCTGTTTTTT
CDR3 protein: CATSDPGTGANTGELFF
clone size: .
J gene: TRBJ2-2
V gene: TRBV24-1
D gene: TRBD1

CDR3 DNA: TGTGCCAGCAGCATCGGTGGGACAGTTGGAAACACCATATATTTT
CDR3 protein: CASSIGGTVGNTIYF
clone size: .
J gene: TRBJ1-3
V gene: TRBV11-3
D gene: TRBD1

CDR3 DNA: TGTGCCAGCAGTTACGGGACAAACTCCTACGAGCAGTACTTC
CDR3 protein: CASSYGTNSYEQYF
clone size: .
J gene: TRBJ2-7
V gene: TRBV6-5
D gene: .

CDR3 DNA: TGTGCCAGCATCCTAGCGGTTCAGTCCGATGAGCAGTTCTTC
CDR3 protein: CASILAVQSDEQFF
clone size: .
J gene: TRBJ2-1
V gene: TRBV7-2
D gene: TRBD2

CDR3 DNA: TGTGCCAGCTCACCTGGGACAGGGTACCAGCCCCAGCATTTT
CDR3 protein: CASSPGTGYQPQHF
clone size: .
J gene: TRBJ1-5
V gene: TRBV18
D gene: TRBD1

CDR3 DNA: TGTGCCAGCAGCCGCACCGGACAGGGGCCGGGCGAGCAGTACTTC
CDR3 protein: CASSRTGQGPGEQYF
clone size: once
J gene: TRBJ2-7
V gene: TRBV5-5
D gene: TRBD1

CDR3 DNA: TGTGCCAGCAGCTGGGACTACTACGAGCAGTACTTC
CDR3 protein: CASSWDYYEQYF
clone size: few
J gene: TRBJ2-7
V gene: TRBV6-2/TRBV6-3
D gene: TRBD2

CDR3 DNA: TGTGCCAGCAGGATCAGGGCCTATAGCAATCAGCCCCAGCATTTT
CDR3 protein: CASRIRAYSNQPQHF
clone size: .
J gene: TRBJ1-5
V gene: TRBV6-5
D gene: .

CDR3 DNA: TGCGCCAGCAGCCAAGTGTTGGGCAGGGGGCAGAACACTGAAGCTTTCTTT
CDR3 protein: CASSQVLGRGQNTEAFF
clone size: .
J gene: TRBJ1-1
V gene: TRBV5-1
D gene: TRBD1

CDR3 DNA: TGTGCCAGCAGCCACGAGAGGGTACCTAATGAAAAACTGTTTTTT
CDR3 protein: CASSHERVPNEKLFF
clone size: .
J gene: TRBJ1-4
V gene: TRBV3-1/TRBV3-2
D gene: .

CDR3 DNA: TGCAGTGCTAGTCCGGGTTCGAGCTATGGCTACACCTTC
CDR3 protein: CSASPGSSYGYTF
clone size: .
J gene: TRBJ1-2
V gene: TRBV20-1
D gene: .

CDR3 DNA: TGTGCCAGCAGCTCAAGACAGGGTGCCACTGAAGCTTTCTTT
CDR3 protein: CASSSRQGATEAFF
clone size: .
J gene: TRBJ1-1
V gene: TRBV9
D gene: TRBD1

CDR3 DNA: TGTGCCAGCTCACCCCGGGGTGAAAAACTGTTTTTT
CDR3 protein: CASSPRGEKLFF
clone size: .
J gene: TRBJ1-4
V gene: TRBV18
D gene: .

CDR3 DNA: TGCGCCAGCAGCCCTCAGGGGGCGGCCGGCTACACCTTC
CDR3 protein: CASSPQGAAGYTF
clone size: .
J gene: TRBJ1-2
V gene: TRBV5-1
D gene: TRBD1

CDR3 DNA: TGTGCCAGCAGCTCCCTCACTTCAGGGACTGGAAACACCATATATTTT
CDR3 protein: CASSSLTSGTGNTIYF
clone size: .
J gene: TRBJ1-3
V gene: TRBV9
D gene: .

CDR3 DNA: TGTGCCAGTAGTATTAGCCAAAGCTACGAGCAGTACTTC
CDR3 protein: CASSISQSYEQYF
clone size: .
J gene: TRBJ2-7
V gene: TRBV19
D gene: .

CDR3 DNA: TGTGCCAGCTCACCCGGGGACGGACTACCAACTAATGAAAAACTGTTTTTT
CDR3 protein: CASSPGDGLPTNEKLFF
clone size: .
J gene: TRBJ1-4
V gene: TRBV18
D gene: .

CDR3 DNA: TGTGCCAGCAGCAAGCGGGGGGGCCCGCAAGAGACCCAGTACTTC
CDR3 protein: CASSKRGGPQETQYF
clone size: .
J gene: TRBJ2-5
V gene: TRBV6-5
D gene: TRBD2

CDR3 DNA: TGTGCCAGCTCACCCTCCTTGAACACTGAAGCTTTCTTT
CDR3 protein: CASSPSLNTEAFF
clone size: .
J gene: TRBJ1-1
V gene: TRBV18
D gene: .

CDR3 DNA: TGTGCCAGCACCAAACAGGGGACCGGGGAGCTGTTTTTT
CDR3 protein: CASTKQGTGELFF
clone size: .
J gene: TRBJ2-2
V gene: TRBV6-5
D gene: TRBD1

CDR3 DNA: TGTGCCAGCAGCCCTTCAGCGGGGGCGACGGAGACCCAGTACTTC
CDR3 protein: CASSPSAGATETQYF
clone size: .
J gene: TRBJ2-5
V gene: TRBV6-2/TRBV6-3
D gene: TRBD2

CDR3 DNA: TGTGCCAGTAGTATCCTCGGGACAGCCTATGGCTACACCTTC
CDR3 protein: CASSILGTAYGYTF
clone size: .
J gene: TRBJ1-2
V gene: TRBV19
D gene: TRBD1

CDR3 DNA: TGTGCCAGCATACTACGGAGCGACAATGAGCAGTTCTTC
CDR3 protein: CASILRSDNEQFF
clone size: .
J gene: TRBJ2-1
V gene: TRBV28
D gene: .

CDR3 DNA: TGTGCCAGTAGTTTCTCAGGACAGCCTGCAACTAATGAAAAACTGTTTTTT
CDR3 protein: CASSFSGQPATNEKLFF
clone size: .
J gene: TRBJ1-4
V gene: TRBV19
D gene: .

CDR3 DNA: TGTGCCATTTTGCAGCCCAGGGGCCTCAGCTCTGGGGCCAACGTCCTGACTTTC
CDR3 protein: CAILQPRGLSSGANVLTF
clone size: .
J gene: TRBJ2-6
V gene: TRBV6-4
D gene: .